This T cell receptor (beta chain) was obtained from a study of T cell responses to AZD1222 COVID-19 vaccine. The CDR3 consists of 18 residues. Germline CDR1 is MNHEY and CDR2 is SMNVEV (reference sequence). Deletions cut 6 bases from V and 4 bases from J, with 25 bases between. Findings of the study overall: Seropositive status at baseline applied to only five or six AZD1222 recipients. Clonal diversity was possibly underestimated, and the donors were mostly white British, with more females.

Only in-frame clones appear in the TCRdb table, and some are missing; sequencing was by immunoSEQ multiplex PCR. The sample yields about 140,000 clones, roughly 92% seen once. As concerns this clone: Its antigen is currently unknown.

The sequenced sample was peripheral blood, obtained on day 0 of AZD1222 vaccination. The rearrangement uses TRBV27 and TRBJ1-5, with D possibly being TRBD1 (6 bases). The TCR comes from an adult in good health. The CDR3 protein is CASSSPLGRGIENQPQHF. CDR3 coding DNA: TGTGCCAGCAGCTCCCCATTGGGCAGGGGAATAGAAAATCAGCCCCAGCATTTT.